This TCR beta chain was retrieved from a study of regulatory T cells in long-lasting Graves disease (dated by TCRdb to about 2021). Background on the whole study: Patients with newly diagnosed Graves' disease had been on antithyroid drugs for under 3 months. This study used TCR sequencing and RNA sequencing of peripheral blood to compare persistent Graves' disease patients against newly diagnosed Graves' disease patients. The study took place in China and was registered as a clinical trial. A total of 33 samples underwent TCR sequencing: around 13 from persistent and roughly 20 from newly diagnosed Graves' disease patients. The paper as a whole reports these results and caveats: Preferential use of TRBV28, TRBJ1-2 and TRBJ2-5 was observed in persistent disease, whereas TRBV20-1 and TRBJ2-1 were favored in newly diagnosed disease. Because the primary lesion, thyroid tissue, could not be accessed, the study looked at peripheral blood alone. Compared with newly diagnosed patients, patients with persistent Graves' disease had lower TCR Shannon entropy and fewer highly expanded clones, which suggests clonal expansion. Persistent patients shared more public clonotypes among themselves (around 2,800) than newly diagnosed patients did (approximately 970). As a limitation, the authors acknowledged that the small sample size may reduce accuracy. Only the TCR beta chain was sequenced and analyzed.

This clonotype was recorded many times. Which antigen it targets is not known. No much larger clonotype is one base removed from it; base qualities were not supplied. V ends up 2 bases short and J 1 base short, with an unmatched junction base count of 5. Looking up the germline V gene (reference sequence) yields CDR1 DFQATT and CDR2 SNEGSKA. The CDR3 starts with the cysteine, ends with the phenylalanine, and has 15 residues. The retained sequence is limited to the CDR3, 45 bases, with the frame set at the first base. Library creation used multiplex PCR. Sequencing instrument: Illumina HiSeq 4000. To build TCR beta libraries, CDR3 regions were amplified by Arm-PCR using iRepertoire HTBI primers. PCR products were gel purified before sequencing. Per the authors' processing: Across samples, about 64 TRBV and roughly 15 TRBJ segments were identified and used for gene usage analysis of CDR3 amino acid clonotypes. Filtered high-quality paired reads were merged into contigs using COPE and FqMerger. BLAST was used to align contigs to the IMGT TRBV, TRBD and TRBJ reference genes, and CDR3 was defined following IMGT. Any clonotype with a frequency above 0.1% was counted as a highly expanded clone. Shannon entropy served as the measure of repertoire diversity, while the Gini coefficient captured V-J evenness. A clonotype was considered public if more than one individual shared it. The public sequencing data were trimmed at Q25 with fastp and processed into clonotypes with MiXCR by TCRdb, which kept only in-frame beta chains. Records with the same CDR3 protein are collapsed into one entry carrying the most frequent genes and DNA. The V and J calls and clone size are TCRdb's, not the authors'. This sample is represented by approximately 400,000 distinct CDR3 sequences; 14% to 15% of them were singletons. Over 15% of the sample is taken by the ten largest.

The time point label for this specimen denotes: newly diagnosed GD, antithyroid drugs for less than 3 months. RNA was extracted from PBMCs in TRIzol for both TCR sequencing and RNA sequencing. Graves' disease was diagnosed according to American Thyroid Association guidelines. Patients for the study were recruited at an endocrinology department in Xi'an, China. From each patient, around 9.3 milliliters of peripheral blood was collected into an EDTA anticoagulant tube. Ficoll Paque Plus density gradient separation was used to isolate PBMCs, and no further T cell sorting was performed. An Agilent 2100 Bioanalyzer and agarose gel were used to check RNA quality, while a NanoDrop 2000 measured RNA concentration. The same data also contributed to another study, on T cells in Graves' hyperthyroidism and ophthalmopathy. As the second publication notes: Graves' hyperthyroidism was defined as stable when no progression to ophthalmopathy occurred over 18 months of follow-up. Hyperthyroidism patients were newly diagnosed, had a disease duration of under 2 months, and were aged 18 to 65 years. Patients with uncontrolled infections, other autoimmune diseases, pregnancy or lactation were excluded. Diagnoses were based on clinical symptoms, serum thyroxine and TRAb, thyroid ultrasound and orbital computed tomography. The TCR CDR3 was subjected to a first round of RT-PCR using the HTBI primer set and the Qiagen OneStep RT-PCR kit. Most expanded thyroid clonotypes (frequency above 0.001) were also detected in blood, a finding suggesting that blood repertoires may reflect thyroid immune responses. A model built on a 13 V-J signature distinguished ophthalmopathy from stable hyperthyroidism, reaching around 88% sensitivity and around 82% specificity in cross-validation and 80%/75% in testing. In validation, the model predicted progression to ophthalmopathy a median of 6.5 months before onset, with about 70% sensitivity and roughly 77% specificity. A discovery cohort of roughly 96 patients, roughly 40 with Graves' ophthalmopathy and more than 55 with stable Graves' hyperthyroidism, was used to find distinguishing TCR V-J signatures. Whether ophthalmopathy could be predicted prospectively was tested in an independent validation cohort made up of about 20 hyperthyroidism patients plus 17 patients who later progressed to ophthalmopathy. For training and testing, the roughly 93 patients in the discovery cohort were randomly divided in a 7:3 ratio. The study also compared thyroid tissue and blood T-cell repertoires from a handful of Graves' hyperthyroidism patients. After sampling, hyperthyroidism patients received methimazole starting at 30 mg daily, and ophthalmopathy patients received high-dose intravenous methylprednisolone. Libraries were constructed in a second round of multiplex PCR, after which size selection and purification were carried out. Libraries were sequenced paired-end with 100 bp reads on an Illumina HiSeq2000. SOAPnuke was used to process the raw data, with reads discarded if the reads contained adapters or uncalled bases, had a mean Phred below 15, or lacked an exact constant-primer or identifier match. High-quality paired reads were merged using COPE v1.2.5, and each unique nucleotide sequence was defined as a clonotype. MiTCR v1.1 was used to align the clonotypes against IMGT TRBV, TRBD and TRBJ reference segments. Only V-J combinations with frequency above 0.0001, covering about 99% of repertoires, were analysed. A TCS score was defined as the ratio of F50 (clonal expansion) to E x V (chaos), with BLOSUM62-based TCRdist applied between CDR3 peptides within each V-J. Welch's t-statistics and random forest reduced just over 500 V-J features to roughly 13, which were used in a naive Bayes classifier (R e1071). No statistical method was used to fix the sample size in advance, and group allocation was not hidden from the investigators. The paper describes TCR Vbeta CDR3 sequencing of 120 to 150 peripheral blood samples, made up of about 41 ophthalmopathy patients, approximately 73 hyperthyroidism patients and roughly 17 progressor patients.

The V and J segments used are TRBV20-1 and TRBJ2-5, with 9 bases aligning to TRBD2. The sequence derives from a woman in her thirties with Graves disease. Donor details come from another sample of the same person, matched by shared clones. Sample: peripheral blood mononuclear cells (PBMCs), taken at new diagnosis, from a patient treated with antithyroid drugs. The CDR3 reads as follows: CSARNSGRPQETQYF. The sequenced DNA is TGCAGTGCTAGAAATAGCGGGAGACCCCAAGAGACCCAGTACTTC.